This T cell receptor beta chain was sequenced for a study of blood T cell repertoires in COVID-19. For the study at large: Spain, Italy and the United States supplied samples that represented acute and convalescent COVID-19. In each case, the material was cDNA or gDNA derived from T cells, B-cell-depleted T cells, or PBMCs.

Per the authors' pipeline: Reference gene primer amplification gave nucleated cell count estimates. TCRdb's copy holds only in-frame clones and misses some; the assay was immunoSEQ multiplex PCR. V, J and clone size are taken as reported in that table, and D and trimming were inferred from the DNA itself. The repertoire consists of 360,000 or so clones, with roughly 89% occurring once and the leading ten covering 3.9%. CDR1 SGHDT and CDR2 YYEEEE come from the germline V gene. The CDR3 loop spans 16 amino acids. Seattle researchers signed up patients amid active infection and tracked them longitudinally. Note on this clone: A read error may account for a junction end that differs from germline.

Source material: peripheral blood. The chain joins TRBV5-6 to TRBJ2-3, with 11 nucleotides matching TRBD2. This clonotype was obtained from an older woman with COVID-19, enrolled during active disease. The chain's CDR3 is CASSVPGLADTGTQYF. The CDR3, as DNA: TGTGCCAGCAGCGTCCCGGGACTAGCGGACACAGGTACGCAGTATTTT.